These 16 T cell receptor beta chains were all obtained from the same sample, sequenced in a study of identical twins. One entry per CDR3 protein, called by TCRdb with MiXCR from the 5' RACE reads. The sample contains around 680,000 distinct CDR3 sequences, 8.6% of which appear only once. The sample was also reused in another study, on yellow fever vaccine responses in identical twins.

Sequencing was carried out using PBMCs. The origin of the receptors is a woman aged 18-30 years in good health.

The sample holds many counts of this clonotype. V usage is TRBV4-3 and J usage is TRBJ2-1; D might be TRBD2 (6 bases). The germline gives CDR1 LGHNA, CDR2 YSLEER. V lost 0 bases to trimming and J lost 5 bases, with 11 bases between them. The CDR3 loop spans 15 amino acids. Here the CDR3 reads CASSQEGLSNNEQFF. As DNA, the CDR3 is TGCGCCAGCAGCCAAGAGGGACTCTCGAACAATGAGCAGTTCTTC.

The genes are TRBV28 and TRBJ1-1, with D possibly matching TRBD1 (5 bases). Germline loops: CDR1 MDHEN, CDR2 SYDVKM. The CDR3 contains 13 residues. Trimming cost V 7 bases and J 6 bases, with 15 bases left between them. Here the CDR3 DNA reads TGTGCCAGCAAGAACCAGGGAGACCCTGAAGCTTTCTTT. Encoded protein: CASKNQGDPEAFF.

J is TRBJ2-2 and V is TRBV18; D uncertain. CDR3 size: 17 residues. Per the germline V gene, CDR1 is KGHSH and CDR2 is LQKENI. V was clipped by 4 bases and J by 1 base, with 16 bases between them. The DNA for the CDR3 is TGTGCCAGCTCACTGCTAATTGTCCAGGAGAACACCGGGGAGCTGTTTTTT. Translation: CASSLLIVQENTGELFF.

In this sample, this clonotype turned up a few times. V gene TRBV10-3 combines with J gene TRBJ1-1; D is unresolved. The ends were cut back, 0 bases at V and 3 bases at J, with 23 bases in the middle. The CDR3 runs 19 residues. Germline loops: CDR1 ENHRY, CDR2 SYGVKD. The CDR3 loop is CAISESVGSWEQIHTEAFF. In DNA form, the CDR3 reads TGTGCCATCAGTGAGTCGGTAGGTTCTTGGGAACAGATACACACTGAAGCTTTCTTT.

The table lists this clonotype with a few counts. The V and J genes are TRBV27 and TRBJ2-7, with D tentatively TRBD2 (6 bases). V shed 2 bases and J shed 5 bases, with 13 bases lying between them. CDR1 and CDR2 from the germline V gene are MNHEY and SMNVEV (reference sequence). The CDR3 loop spans 14 amino acids. This chain's CDR3 is CASSLNRVADEQYF. The CDR3 coding sequence is TGTGCCAGCAGTTTAAACCGGGTAGCGGACGAGCAGTACTTC.

In its sample, this clonotype was seen a few times. This chain links TRBV6-1 with TRBJ1-1, with D perhaps matching TRBD1 (5 bases). CDR3 length equals 14 residues. With 6 bases removed from V and 3 bases from J, the gap between germline ends came to 14 bases. Germline loops: CDR1 MNHNS, CDR2 SASEGT. The CDR3 sequence: CASSRDLGDTEAFF. The CDR3 coding sequence is TGTGCCAGCAGCCGTGACCTGGGGGACACTGAAGCTTTCTTT.

V and J are TRBV11-2 and TRBJ1-4; possible D gene TRBD1, 6 bases. The CDR3 length is 15 residues. V shed 6 bases and J shed 8 bases, with 19 bases lying between them. Germline CDR1 and CDR2: SGHAT and FQNNGV. CDR3 sequence (DNA): TGTGCCAGCAGGAGTAGCAGGGGAGAACGGGAAAAACTGTTTTTT. It specifies CASRSSRGEREKLFF.

Only a few counts were recorded for this clonotype. The chain combines TRBV4-1 with TRBJ2-1; 12 nucleotides align to TRBD2. Per germline, CDR1 MGHRA and CDR2 YSYEKL. The CDR3 runs 16 residues. V dropped 5 bases and J dropped 4; count of bases not matched to a gene: 6. The CDR3 protein is CASSYPTSGSYNEQFF. CDR3 DNA sequence: TGCGCCAGCAGCTACCCGACTAGCGGGAGTTACAATGAGCAGTTCTTC.

The chain couples TRBV7-2 to TRBJ2-5; 7 bases map to TRBD1. Germline V lookup: CDR1 SGHTA, CDR2 FQGNSA. With 1 base clipped from V and 1 base from J, the junction kept 3 bases outside the gene matches. The CDR3 runs 15 residues. CDR3 in amino acids: CASSLEWDSQETQYF. The CDR3 region has the DNA TGTGCCAGCAGCTTAGAATGGGACAGCCAAGAGACCCAGTACTTC.

The chain uses TRBV6-1 and TRBJ1-2; 10 bases fit TRBD1. This CDR3 comprises 16 residues. Unmatched junction bases numbered 9, after V lost 6 bases and J lost 2 bases. The germline V gene encodes CDR1 MNHNS and CDR2 SASEGT. This CDR3 reads CASRLDPGQGNYGYTF. CDR3 nucleotide sequence: TGTGCCAGCAGGCTCGATCCGGGACAGGGGAACTATGGCTACACCTTC.

V gene TRBV20-1 combines with J gene TRBJ2-1; maybe TRBD1 (6 bases). The V gene's germline CDR1 is DFQATT and CDR2 SNEGSKA (reference sequence). CDR3 length equals 19 residues. V was shortened by 3 bases and J by 0 bases, with 24 bases between the two germline ends. CDR3 nucleotide sequence: TGCAGTGCTAGGGGCTGGATGGGACATGTCTCCAGCTCCTACAATGAGCAGTTCTTC. It encodes CSARGWMGHVSSSYNEQFF.

This clonotype has a handful of counts. The V and J genes are TRBV6-1 and TRBJ2-6; D is uncertain. There are 16 residues in the CDR3. Trimming took off 2 bases at V and 2 bases at J, with 10 bases between the two ends. The germline V gene encodes CDR1 MNHNS and CDR2 SASEGT. The CDR3 DNA sequence: TGTGCCAGCAGTGAAACCAGGACGACTGGGGCCAACGTCCTGACTTTC. This translates into CASSETRTTGANVLTF.

There are many counts of this clonotype. The J gene is TRBJ2-2, the V gene TRBV27; D gene ambiguous. Trimming left V 6 bases short and J 5 bases short, with 10 bases between. Germline CDR1 and CDR2: MNHEY and SMNVEV (reference sequence). The CDR3 runs to 13 residues. The CDR3 coding sequence is TGTGCCAGCAGCCCCGGCGTGACCGGGGAGCTGTTTTTT. Translated, it gives CASSPGVTGELFF.

The CDR3 sequence: CASSPVGGNTEAFF. CDR3 DNA: TGTGCCAGCAGCCCCGTGGGGGGAAACACTGAAGCTTTCTTT. The chain uses TRBV12-3 or TRBV12-4 and TRBJ1-1, with D possibly TRBD1 on 5 matching bases. The CDR3 is 14 amino acids. V gave up 6 bases and J gave up 2 bases, with 13 bases separating them.

This clonotype was seen at least ten times. The chain couples TRBV7-9 to TRBJ1-1; D remains ambiguous. Germline assignment: CDR1 SEHNR and CDR2 FQNEAQ (reference sequence). V lost 3 bases and J lost 1, with 9 bases in between. CDR3 length equals 14 residues. DNA of the CDR3: TGTGCCAGCAGCTTTGGTGGGAGGAACACTGAAGCTTTCTTT. It translates to CASSFGGRNTEAFF.

V usage is TRBV6-2 or TRBV6-3 and J usage is TRBJ2-1, with TRBD2 matching 8 bases. Per the germline V gene, CDR1 is MNHEY and CDR2 is SVGEGT. Trimming took 8 bases from V and 10 from J; bases not matched to a gene: 7. CDR3 length: 12 residues. The CDR3 region is CASLGERGEQFF. In DNA, the CDR3 is TGTGCCAGCCTGGGGGAGCGGGGGGAGCAGTTCTTC.